The present T cell receptor beta chain was sequenced within a study of tumor-infiltrating lymphocytes in primary liver carcinoma. Study summary: Among the tumors, stages were T1-T3 N0M0 and sizes about 4.2 to 10 cm.

TCR beta cDNA came from about 500 ng total RNA, primed with a constant-region primer. What produced the TCR beta libraries was three nested multiplex PCR rounds using slightly modified ARM-PCR. Rounds one and two of PCR, each of 10 cycles, were primed with TRBV1-TRBV30 forward primers and a C-beta reverse primer. TCRdb ran MiXCR on the multiplex PCR reads and lists one entry per CDR3 protein. The data hold about 84,000 distinct CDR3 sequences, with 60% to 75% observed a single time. On this clonotype: Its antigen is unidentified. Just one base apart from a much larger clone, this may be a read error.

The tissue used was unsorted bulk material of about 19-31 mg. RNA and DNA were co-extracted from it with the AllPrep DNA/RNA mini kit. Every one of the tumor samples had a viable tumor cell content above 85%. Study findings and constraints: Compared with tumor region pairs, tumor-adjacent and tumor-blood pairs overlapped less. About 8-25% of top clones, no more, were shared by all five regions.

The CDR3 has 10 amino acids. Germline assignment: CDR1 SGHRS and CDR2 YFSETQ. The specimen was liver tumor tissue from sampling region 1. Subset defined: tumor region T1, superior pole. This sequence was found in a man aged 40-50 years with primary liver carcinoma and hepatitis B virus infection. The chain has TRBV5-1 and TRBJ2-5; D is unclear. CDR3 region: CASSQEIQYF. CDR3 DNA: TGCGCCAGCAGCCAGGAGATCCAGTACTTC.